Following are 30 T cell receptor beta chains from one sample sequenced in a study of molecular identifiers for immune sequencing clone quantification (dated by TCRdb to about 2018). Library preparation employed PCR. TCRdb lists the instrument as Illumina HiSeq 4000. TCRdb handled the public reads itself, with Q25 trimming in fastp and clone calling in MiXCR, and kept productive beta chains. Each CDR3 protein gets just one entry, which takes the most common genes and DNA from the rows behind it. This sample comprises fewer than 30,000 distinct CDR3 sequences, 17% of them detected only once. The leading ten clones occupy roughly 1% of the sample. Sequencing used naive CD8+ T cells from blood, with Jurkat cell RNA spiked in. The cell subset or site tag for this specimen amounts to: FACS-sorted CD8+CD4-CCR7+CD45RA+ naive T cells. The receptors were gathered from a human donor in good health. Some libraries in this study had Jurkat cell RNA spiked in.

This clonotype was detected ten times or more. The chain is built from TRBV6-5 and TRBJ2-5, with 8 nucleotides matching TRBD1. The ends lost 1 base at V and 5 bases at J; junction bases unmatched: 3. The germline V gene has CDR1 MNHEY and CDR2 SVGAGI. The CDR3 sequence is 14 residues long. DNA for the CDR3: TGTGCCAGCAGTTACTGGACAGGGTCTGAGACCCAGTACTTC. Translating it yields CASSYWTGSETQYF.

A single count supports this clonotype. The V gene is TRBV5-1, the J gene TRBJ2-7, with a weak D call TRBD1 (6 bases). This CDR3 is 14 amino acids long. CDR1 SGHRS and CDR2 YFSETQ come from the germline V gene. Trimming took 3 bases from V and 3 from J, leaving 13 bases between them. CDR3 sequence: CASSSGHHNYEQYF. CDR3 in DNA: TGCGCCAGCAGCTCGGGACACCATAACTACGAGCAGTACTTC.

This clonotype was detected ten times or more. This chain uses TRBV4-1 with TRBJ1-1, with TRBD1 matching 7 bases. Trimming at V came to 4 bases and at J to 0 bases, leaving 2 bases not matched to a gene. This CDR3 has 14 amino acids. Germline CDR1 and CDR2: MGHRA and YSYEKL. The CDR3 loop is CASSPGQVNTEAFF. In DNA, the CDR3 is TGCGCCAGCAGCCCAGGACAGGTGAACACTGAAGCTTTCTTT.

This clonotype was recorded at least ten times. The chain uses TRBV4-1 and TRBJ1-2; perhaps TRBD1 as D (5 bases). The CDR3 runs to 15 residues. V was pared by 1 base and J by 6 bases, with 15 bases between. Germline V CDR1 and CDR2: MGHRA, YSYEKL. In nucleotides, the CDR3 is TGCGCCAGCAGCCAAGCTACCGGGACGTCTAATGGCTACACCTTC. As protein: CASSQATGTSNGYTF.

The table lists this clonotype with many counts. This chain joins TRBV29-1 and TRBJ2-3; D not resolved. There are 15 residues in the CDR3. The V gene lost 2 bases and the J gene lost 2 bases, with 14 bases spanning the gap. The germline V gene encodes CDR1 SQVTM and CDR2 ANQGSEA. The CDR3 nucleotides read TGCAGCGTTGAAATGGGGTGGGGTCACACAGATACGCAGTATTTT. This translates into CSVEMGWGHTDTQYF.

This clonotype was detected many times. CDR3 nucleotide sequence: TGTGCCAGCAGTTACAAAACTCAGGAGCTGAACACTGAAGCTTTCTTT. This encodes CASSYKTQELNTEAFF. This rearrangement joins TRBV6-2 or TRBV6-3 to TRBJ1-1; D unclear. The V gene's germline CDR1 is MNHEY and CDR2 SVGEGT. V lost 2 bases, J lost 0 bases, and 13 bases lay in between. The CDR3 contains 16 residues.

This clonotype was counted ten times or more. The chain couples TRBV7-9 to TRBJ2-7; TRBD1 matches at 8 bases. With 5 bases clipped from V and 2 bases from J, the junction kept 8 bases outside the gene matches. This CDR3 comprises 15 residues. Germline CDR1 is SEHNR and CDR2 is FQNEAQ (reference sequence). The CDR3 region has the DNA TGTGCCAGCAGCCCGAGGGACAGGAGCGCCTACGAGCAGTACTTC. This sequence encodes CASSPRDRSAYEQYF. Full variable domain (remainder filled in from reference TRBV7-9 and TRBJ2-7): DTGVSQNPRHKITKRGQNVTFRCDPISEHNRLYWYRQTLGQGPEFLTYFQNEAQLEKSRLLSDRFSAERPKGSFSTLEIQRTEQGDSAMYLCASSPRDRSAYEQYFGPGTRLTVT.

In this sample, this clonotype turned up many times. The genes are TRBV2 and TRBJ2-1, with 8 bases identical to TRBD1. The CDR3 spans 13 residues. Germline assignment: CDR1 SNHLY and CDR2 FYNNEI. V lost 7 bases to trimming and J lost 7 bases; unmatched junction nucleotides: 6. The CDR3 region is CASKWQGANEQFF. The CDR3, as DNA: TGTGCCAGCAAATGGCAGGGGGCAAATGAGCAGTTCTTC.

This chain connects TRBV19 to TRBJ2-5, with 7 bases fitting TRBD1. Germline V gene sequence: CDR1 LNHDA, CDR2 SQIVND (reference sequence). The CDR3 covers 15 residues. V shed 0 bases, J shed 3 bases, and the junction held 4 bases outside the gene matches. The CDR3 sequence is CASSIDAGTEETQYF. The CDR3 DNA reads as TGTGCCAGTAGTATAGATGCCGGGACAGAAGAGACCCAGTACTTC.

In its sample, this clonotype was seen many times. V and J are TRBV23-1 and TRBJ2-2; tentatively, D is TRBD2 (5 bases). TRBV23-1 is an ORF, with its function uncertain. V lost 3 bases and J 5 bases, leaving 28 bases between the germline ends. CDR3 length equals 20 residues. In nucleotides, the CDR3 is TGCGCCAGCAGTCAGAGTGGCGCGGGCAAAGATGGTGTTCGGACCGGGGAGCTGTTTTTT. This translates into CASSQSGAGKDGVRTGELFF.

This clonotype was detected many times. The V and J genes are TRBV10-3 and TRBJ2-1, with D possibly matching TRBD1 (6 bases). Germline CDR1 ENHRY, CDR2 SYGVKD. V lost 11 bases and J 6 bases, leaving 20 bases between the germline ends. The CDR3 has 14 amino acids. CDR3 sequence: CAVGSGQTVNEQFF. CDR3 DNA sequence: TGTGCCGTCGGCTCTGGACAGACAGTCAATGAGCAGTTCTTC.

As regards this clonotype: A much larger clone lies one base from this, so it may be a read error. The CDR3 reads CASSWRGRFYEQYF. DNA for the CDR3: TGTGCCAGCAGCTGGAGGGGGCGGTTCTACGAGCAGTACTTC. This chain joins TRBV7-9 and TRBJ2-7, with a possible D match to TRBD1 (7 bases). Germline values: CDR1 SEHNR, CDR2 FQNEAQ (reference sequence). The CDR3 contains 14 residues. V lost 4 bases and J 3 bases, leaving 13 bases between the germline ends.

This clonotype was seen many times. The rearrangement joins TRBV3-1 to TRBJ1-1; weak D call: TRBD1 (5 bases). This CDR3 is built from 13 residues. Trimming stripped 0 bases from V and 3 bases from J, with 5 bases between. Germline V gene lookup returns CDR1 LGHDT and CDR2 YNNKEL (reference sequence). The CDR3 reads CASSQEGDTEAFF. The CDR3 DNA sequence: TGTGCCAGCAGCCAAGAAGGGGACACTGAAGCTTTCTTT.

This clonotype is classed as medium-sized (0.01 to 0.1%). This chain connects TRBV7-6 to TRBJ2-3; 11 nucleotides line up with TRBD2. The length of the CDR3 is 16 residues. The V and J ends lost 4 bases and 2 bases, in that order; junction bases with no gene match: 5. Germline CDR1 is SGHVS and CDR2 is FNYEAQ. The CDR3: CASSSTSGGYTDTQYF. CDR3 coding DNA: TGTGCCAGCAGCTCCACTAGCGGGGGCTACACAGATACGCAGTATTTT.

Judged by abundance, this clonotype is medium-sized. The chain couples TRBV4-1 to TRBJ2-3; 7 positions agree with TRBD2. The V and J ends lost 4 bases and 0 bases, in that order; junction bases with no gene match: 7. Germline CDR1 and CDR2: MGHRA and YSYEKL. The CDR3 totals 16 residues. CDR3: CASSRITSASTDTQYF. The CDR3 nucleotides read TGCGCCAGCAGCCGAATAACTAGCGCCAGCACAGATACGCAGTATTTT.

Ten or more counts support this clonotype. This chain links TRBV5-5 with TRBJ1-2; D ambiguous. Trimming cost V 2 bases and J 3 bases, with 17 bases left between them. Germline CDR1 and CDR2: SGHKS and YYEKEE (reference sequence). This CDR3 comprises 16 residues. The CDR3 bases are TGTGCCAGCAGCTTAAGTCTGGCAGACGCGTACTATGGCTACACCTTC. This translates into CASSLSLADAYYGYTF.

This clonotype was seen at least ten times. The rearrangement links TRBV4-1 to TRBJ2-1, with TRBD2 matching over 11 bases. In germline, CDR1 is MGHRA, CDR2 YSYEKL. V shed 4 bases and J 5 bases; nucleotides not matched to a gene: 10. The CDR3 sequence is 17 residues long. The CDR3 spells CASSRRQPGLADNEQFF. The CDR3 DNA sequence: TGCGCCAGCAGCCGACGACAACCGGGACTAGCGGACAATGAGCAGTTCTTC.

This clonotype was counted at least ten times. The chain carries TRBV20-1 and TRBJ2-5; 8 nucleotides line up with TRBD2. V shed 0 bases, J shed 2 bases, and the junction held 8 bases outside the gene matches. The germline gives CDR1 DFQATT, CDR2 SNEGSKA (reference sequence). This CDR3 is 16 amino acids long. The CDR3 DNA is TGCAGTGCTAGAGATCTCACAGCGGGGGTACAAGAGACCCAGTACTTC. This gives the protein CSARDLTAGVQETQYF.

This clonotype was observed many times. V usage is TRBV2 and J usage is TRBJ1-5, with D uncertain. The CDR3 consists of 14 residues. V gave up 1 base and J gave up 2 bases, with 6 bases separating them. Germline values: CDR1 SNHLY, CDR2 FYNNEI. CDR3 protein: CASSEGAGNQPQHF. Written as DNA, the CDR3 is TGTGCCAGCAGTGAAGGGGCGGGCAATCAGCCCCAGCATTTT.

This clonotype was seen many times. CDR3 DNA: TGCGCCAGCAGCCGGTGGGGGGAGGAGGGCACCGGGGAGCTGTTTTTT. As protein: CASSRWGEEGTGELFF. This chain uses TRBV4-3 with TRBJ2-2; perhaps TRBD2 as D (6 bases). V lost 4 bases, J lost 4 bases, and 16 bases lay in between. Germline assignment: CDR1 LGHNA and CDR2 YSLEER. CDR3 size: 16 residues.

This clonotype was counted ten times or more. The genes are TRBV11-2 and TRBJ2-3, with a tentative D call TRBD2 (6 bases). The CDR3 loop spans 14 amino acids. In germline, CDR1 is SGHAT, CDR2 FQNNGV. V lost 1 base and J 1 base, leaving 6 bases between the germline ends. DNA of the CDR3: TGTGCCAGCAGCTTAGGGGGGGGCACAGATACGCAGTATTTT. This gives the protein CASSLGGGTDTQYF.

This clonotype was counted ten times or more. The chain joins TRBV7-9 to TRBJ2-3; the D gene is possibly TRBD2 (5 bases). The ends were cut back, 7 bases at V and 3 bases at J, with 23 bases in the middle. Germline assignment: CDR1 SEHNR and CDR2 FQNEAQ (reference sequence). The CDR3 contains 17 residues. CDR3 loop: CASTNRVGLLETDTQYF. For the CDR3, the DNA is TGTGCCAGCACCAATAGGGTAGGACTCTTGGAGACAGATACGCAGTATTTT.

This clonotype is termed medium-sized. The CDR3 nucleotides read TGTGCCAGCAGCTTAGATTTACCGGGAGTTACGGAAGATACGCAGTATTTT. Translating gives CASSLDLPGVTEDTQYF. The chain recombines TRBV7-6 with TRBJ2-3, with D perhaps matching TRBD2 (6 bases). Looked up from germline, CDR1 is SGHVS and CDR2 is FNYEAQ. The CDR3 sequence is 17 residues long. Trimming pared 1 base from V and 5 bases from J, leaving 19 bases between. Drawing the rest from reference TRBV7-6 and TRBJ2-3, the complete variable domain is GAGVSQSPRYKVTKRGQDVALRCDPISGHVSLYWYRQALGQGPEFLTYFNYEAQQDKSGLPNDRFSAERPEGSISTLTIQRTEQRDSAMYRCASSLDLPGVTEDTQYFGPGTRLTVL.

This clonotype is medium-sized by share. The chain employs TRBV6-6 and TRBJ2-3; a weak D match, TRBD1 (5 bases). The CDR3 sequence is 15 residues long. The V gene's germline CDR1 is MNHNY and CDR2 SVGAGI (reference sequence). The germline V and J ends were trimmed by 4 bases and 0 bases, with 11 bases remaining between them. Written as DNA, the CDR3 is TGTGCCAGCAGTTCAGGGTATGGAAGCACAGATACGCAGTATTTT. Protein sequence: CASSSGYGSTDTQYF.

This clonotype has a count of ten or more. The V gene is TRBV19, the J gene TRBJ2-7, with 8 bases aligning to TRBD2. Germline V lookup: CDR1 LNHDA, CDR2 SQIVND (reference sequence). J was trimmed by 1 base and V by 11 bases; bases with no gene match: 10. CDR3 length: 14 residues. Written as DNA, the CDR3 is TGTGCCTCCTCACCGACGGGGGGGTCCTACGAGCAGTACTTC. This gives the protein CASSPTGGSYEQYF.

A note on this clonotype: One junction end does not reproduce the germline sequence, and a read error may be involved. The chain couples TRBV5-3 to TRBJ2-2, with TRBD2 as a possible D gene (5 bases). TRBV5-3 falls under the ORF class, with uncertain function. This CDR3 region has 18 residues. The CDR3 nucleotides read TGTGCCAGCAGCTTGGGGTTGATCCGGGCCAGCAACACCGGGGAGCCGCTTTTT. Its protein is CASSLGLIRASNTGEPLF.

This clonotype occurred many times. This chain uses TRBV27 with TRBJ1-5; D perhaps matches TRBD1 (6 bases). CDR1 is MNHEY and CDR2 is SMNVEV in the germline V gene (reference sequence). This CDR3 is 13 amino acids long. Trimming stripped 5 bases from V and 9 bases from J, with 14 bases between. The CDR3 DNA reads as TGTGCCAGCAGTCTTGGACAGAGATGGCCCCAGCATTTT. Encoded protein: CASSLGQRWPQHF.

This clonotype appeared many times. This chain uses TRBV6-5 with TRBJ2-3; TRBD1 agrees at 9 bases. CDR3 length equals 16 residues. Germline V lookup: CDR1 MNHEY, CDR2 SVGAGI. V lost 6 bases and J lost 2; bases outside the gene matches: 9. The DNA of the CDR3 is TGTGCCAGCAGACCCGGGACAGGGTCATACACAGATACGCAGTATTTT. It translates to CASRPGTGSYTDTQYF.

In regard to this clonotype: Being one base from a much bigger clone, this may be a read error. The rearrangement uses TRBV2 and TRBJ2-3, with TRBD2 identical over 8 bases. V lost 8 bases to trimming and J lost 8 bases; unmatched junction nucleotides: 15. The germline V gene has CDR1 SNHLY and CDR2 FYNNEI. The CDR3 is 15 amino acids. CDR3 residues: CASGAGTSSSGTQYF. The CDR3 DNA is TGTGCCAGCGGGGCCGGGACTAGTTCTTCAGGTACGCAGTATTTT. Filled out from reference TRBV2 and TRBJ2-3, the complete variable domain reads EPEVTQTPSHQVTQMGQEVILRCVPISNHLYFYWYRQILGQKVEFLVSFYNNEISEKSEIFDDQFSVERPDGSNFTLKIRSTKLEDSAMYFCASGAGTSSSGTQYFGPGTRLTVL.

This clonotype has a count of ten or more. This sequence joins TRBV7-8 and TRBJ2-5, with TRBD1 identical over 11 bases. This CDR3 region has 17 residues. Germline CDR1 reads SGHVS; CDR2 reads FQNEAQ. J gave up 4 bases and V 5 bases, and 12 bases lay outside the gene matches. The CDR3: CASSPHSGQGVGETQYF. The CDR3 DNA reads TGTGCCAGCAGCCCCCACTCGGGACAGGGGGTCGGAGAGACCCAGTACTTC.